Each of the 24 T cell receptor beta chains below was sequenced from the same sample in a study of vaccination and CD4 T cells after COVID-19. Sequenced with the Oncomine TCR Beta short-read assay was DNA taken from cultured CD4+ T cells. Genomic DNA was isolated from CD4+ T cells that had been cultured. TCRdb called the PCR reads again in MiXCR, with one record for every CDR3 protein. The sample lists some 10,000 distinct CDR3 sequences, approximately 30% occurring once. These receptors lack a known antigen. The treatment: approximately 10-day PBMC culture with coronavirus spike peptide pools or control peptides (ViraFEST assay). CD4+ T-cell collection from the unexposed donor predated the COVID-19 pandemic (2011-2018). Sequencing was done on a sample of CD4+ T cells from blood, cultured in vitro. The receptors originated from a human donor in good health.

The chain couples TRBV4-2 to TRBJ1-6, with TRBD1 identical over 10 bases. This CDR3 region has 15 residues. Germline V gene data show CDR1 as LGHNA and CDR2 as YNFKEQ. V was pared by 4 bases and J by 9 bases, with 6 bases of the junction left unmatched. CDR3 sequence: CASSRDRGRSSPLHF. CDR3 bases: TGTGCCAGCAGCCGGGACAGGGGAAGGAGTTCACCCCTCCACTTT.

A few counts support this clonotype. The chain recombines TRBV24-1 with TRBJ1-2, with D uncertain. Germline V gene lookup returns CDR1 KGHDR and CDR2 SFDVKD. Trimming removed 7 bases from V and 1 base from J, with 6 bases in between. This CDR3 has 12 residues. CDR3 amino acids: CATRGNNYGYTF. CDR3 nucleotides: TGTGCCACCAGGGGCAATAACTATGGCTACACCTTC.

The chain uses TRBV4-3 and TRBJ2-7, with D maybe TRBD2 (6 bases). Germline loops: CDR1 LGHNA, CDR2 YSLEER. V was pared by 5 bases and J by 7 bases, with 21 bases between. The CDR3 spans 15 residues. CDR3 sequence: CASSSRLLAEGEQYF. In nucleotides, the CDR3 is TGCGCCAGCAGCTCGCGACTACTGGCGGAGGGGGAGCAGTACTTC.

This clonotype has more than one count but fewer than ten. The genes are TRBV5-1 and TRBJ1-2; TRBD1 agrees at 8 bases. Germline CDR1 SGHRS, CDR2 YFSETQ. Trimming at V came to 4 bases and at J to 4 bases, leaving 15 bases not matched to a gene. This CDR3 is built from 17 residues. This CDR3 reads CASSPEGTGRVSYGYTF. Here the CDR3 DNA reads TGCGCCAGCAGCCCGGAGGGGACAGGAAGAGTTTCCTATGGCTACACCTTC.

This rearrangement joins TRBV20-1 to TRBJ1-1, with TRBD1 matching over 7 bases. Germline-derived CDR1 and CDR2 are DFQATT and SNEGSKA (reference sequence). V was clipped by 6 bases and J by 4 bases; unmatched bases: 5. This CDR3 comprises 12 residues. CDR3 sequence (DNA): TGCAGTGCCTCTACAGGGGTCACTGAAGCTTTCTTT. It is translated as CSASTGVTEAFF.

This clonotype is labeled as medium-sized. The rearrangement links TRBV20-1 to TRBJ1-2, with 7 positions matching TRBD1. The CDR3 sequence is 14 residues long. V lost 2 bases to trimming and J lost 4 bases; unmatched junction nucleotides: 7. Germline lookup yields CDR1 DFQATT and CDR2 SNEGSKA (reference sequence). The CDR3 DNA sequence: TGCAGTGCTAGAAGACCGGGACAGTTCTATGGCTACACCTTC. Protein product: CSARRPGQFYGYTF.

This clonotype has only a few counts. The chain combines TRBV20-1 with TRBJ2-5; 9 nucleotides align to TRBD2. Trimming removed 7 bases from V and 2 bases from J; junction bases left unmatched: 5. The V gene's germline CDR1 is DFQATT and CDR2 SNEGSKA (reference sequence). The CDR3 is 13 residues long. CDR3 nucleotide sequence: TGCAGTGTCCAGACTAGCGGTCAAGAGACCCAGTACTTC. This encodes CSVQTSGQETQYF.

Only a few counts were recorded for this clonotype. CDR3 nucleotide sequence: TGTGCCAGCAGCTTAATCCCGGCTAGCGGGACGAACACCGGGGAGCTGTTTTTT. Encoded protein: CASSLIPASGTNTGELFF. The V call is TRBV7-6, the J call TRBJ2-2; 9 nucleotides agree with TRBD2. V dropped 2 bases and J dropped 0; count of bases not matched to a gene: 7. CDR3 length: 18 amino acids. In germline, CDR1 is SGHVS, CDR2 FNYEAQ.

Comments on this clonotype: One end of the junction fails to match germline, which may point to a read error. V gene TRBV19 combines with J gene TRBJ2-5; perhaps TRBD2 as D (5 bases). The germline CDR1 and CDR2 sequences are LNHDA and SQIVND (reference sequence). CDR3 length: 15 amino acids. CDR3 DNA sequence: TGTGCCAGTAGTATAGACCGGAGAACCACGGGAACCCGGTACTTC. Protein sequence: CASSIDRRTTGTRYF.

This clonotype was picked up a small number of times. This rearrangement joins TRBV28 to TRBJ1-5, with D perhaps TRBD1 (6 bases). This CDR3 comprises 15 residues. V was trimmed by 2 bases and J by 5 bases, leaving 13 bases between them. CDR1 and CDR2 from the germline V gene are MDHEN and SYDVKM. Here the CDR3 reads CASSLGGALHQPQHF. The CDR3 DNA reads as TGTGCCAGCAGTTTAGGGGGGGCATTGCATCAGCCCCAGCATTTT.

This clonotype is a singleton in its sample. The rearrangement joins TRBV28 to TRBJ1-2, with D possibly matching TRBD1 (5 bases). The CDR3 totals 9 residues. V lost 10 bases, J lost 8 bases, and 8 bases lay in between. Germline V gene sequence: CDR1 MDHEN, CDR2 SYDVKM. CDR3 sequence reads: CATQEGYTF. Here the CDR3 DNA reads TGTGCCACACAGGAAGGCTACACCTTC.

This clonotype was recorded a few times. V and J are TRBV20-1 and TRBJ1-2; 10 nucleotides agree with TRBD1. The trim removed 3 bases at V and 2 bases at J, leaving 18 bases unmatched. CDR1 and CDR2 (germline): DFQATT, SNEGSKA (reference sequence). This CDR3 spans 19 amino acids. CDR3 in amino acids: CSARFPNRDRGYNNYGYTF. CDR3 DNA: TGCAGTGCTAGGTTCCCAAACCGGGACAGGGGTTACAACAACTATGGCTACACCTTC.

This clonotype was found a few times. The rearrangement uses TRBV12-5 and TRBJ2-7, with TRBD1 matching 7 bases. The CDR3 is 13 residues long. Germline values: CDR1 LGHNT, CDR2 FRNRAP. The trim removed 2 bases at V and 6 bases at J, leaving 4 bases unmatched. CDR3 DNA: TGTGCTAGTGGTTTGATGACAGGGTCCGAGCAGTACTTC. Translating gives CASGLMTGSEQYF.

This clonotype was picked up a small number of times. The chain couples TRBV15 to TRBJ1-6, with 9 bases identical to TRBD1. The CDR3 covers 16 residues. Germline-derived CDR1 and CDR2 are LNHNV and YYDKDF (reference sequence). Trimming at V came to 3 bases and at J to 10 bases, leaving 10 bases not matched to a gene. For the CDR3, the DNA is TGTGCCACCAGCAGGGGACAGGGAGGAAGTAACTCACCCCTCCACTTT. Amino acids: CATSRGQGGSNSPLHF.

The table lists this clonotype with a few counts. The rearrangement uses TRBV10-3 and TRBJ2-3; 7 bases line up with TRBD2. Trimming removed 7 bases from V and 1 base from J; junction bases left unmatched: 5. Looked up from germline, CDR1 is ENHRY and CDR2 is SYGVKD. CDR3 length equals 14 residues. The DNA of the CDR3 is TGTGCCATCAAGGGAGGGAGAGGCACAGATACGCAGTATTTT. It encodes CAIKGGRGTDTQYF.

This clonotype was seen more than once but under ten times. The chain has TRBV20-1 and TRBJ1-1, with a possible D match to TRBD1 (5 bases). The CDR3 covers 14 residues. Looked up from germline, CDR1 is DFQATT and CDR2 is SNEGSKA (reference sequence). V was cut by 7 bases and J by 3 bases, with 18 bases left in between. CDR3 sequence (DNA): TGCAGTGGAGAACACCGGCAGGGTCACACTGAAGCTTTCTTT. Translated: CSGEHRQGHTEAFF.

The rearrangement links TRBV28 to TRBJ2-1; no clear D gene. This CDR3 contains 14 residues. Per germline, CDR1 MDHEN and CDR2 SYDVKM. With 6 bases removed from V and 6 bases from J, the gap between germline ends came to 15 bases. This CDR3 reads CASRSRLVSNEQFF. Here the CDR3 DNA reads TGTGCCAGCAGGAGTCGTCTAGTAAGCAATGAGCAGTTCTTC.

J is TRBJ2-1 and V is TRBV19; 7 bases agree with TRBD2. The germline CDR1 and CDR2 sequences are LNHDA and SQIVND (reference sequence). The CDR3 is 14 residues long. V shed 8 bases and J 3 bases; nucleotides not matched to a gene: 7. This CDR3 reads CASQRDVFYNEQFF. The CDR3, as DNA: TGTGCCAGTCAGCGGGACGTTTTCTACAATGAGCAGTTCTTC.

The chain is built from TRBV14 and TRBJ2-3; D gene ambiguous. V was cut by 2 bases and J by 0 bases, with 9 bases left in between. Germline CDR1 reads SGHDN; CDR2 reads FVKESK. The CDR3 length is 15 residues. The CDR3 bases are TGTGCCAGCAGCCAATCTGCCGGCAGCACAGATACGCAGTATTTT. It is translated as CASSQSAGSTDTQYF.

This clonotype came up a few times. This rearrangement joins TRBV28 to TRBJ1-1, with D possibly being TRBD1 (6 bases). The length of the CDR3 is 14 residues. Trimming stripped 5 bases from V and 2 bases from J, with 12 bases between. Germline V gene sequence: CDR1 MDHEN, CDR2 SYDVKM. The CDR3, as DNA: TGTGCCAGCAGTCCGACAGGCTATAACACTGAAGCTTTCTTT. Amino acid sequence: CASSPTGYNTEAFF.

The V call is TRBV6-2 or TRBV6-3, the J call TRBJ1-3, with D perhaps matching TRBD1 (5 bases). Trimming removed 6 bases at V and 0 bases at J, with 18 bases between. CDR1 and CDR2 from the germline V gene are MNHEY and SVGEGT. The CDR3 covers 17 residues. Written as DNA, the CDR3 is TGTGCCAGCAGATCCCGGGACCGGCCAAACTCTGGAAACACCATATATTTT. Residues: CASRSRDRPNSGNTIYF.

This rearrangement joins TRBV19 to TRBJ2-7, with 12 bases that match TRBD2. V lost 5 bases and J lost 7; bases outside the gene matches: 12. The CDR3 length is 16 residues. Germline lookup yields CDR1 LNHDA and CDR2 SQIVND (reference sequence). As DNA, the CDR3 is TGTGCCAGTAGTCTGGGACTAGCGGGCCTGTTGGGGGAGCAGTACTTC. As protein: CASSLGLAGLLGEQYF.

The rearrangement uses TRBV29-1 and TRBJ2-1; 7 bases are a match to TRBD2. The CDR3 contains 15 residues. Trimming removed 1 base from V and 4 bases from J; junction bases left unmatched: 7. The germline CDR1 and CDR2 sequences are SQVTM and ANQGSEA. The CDR3 region has the DNA TGCAGCGTTGAAGCGGGCGGGGGAGGGTACAATGAGCAGTTCTTC. Translation gives CSVEAGGGGYNEQFF.

The V and J genes are TRBV11-1 and TRBJ2-5, with TRBD2 matching over 7 bases. The germline V gene has CDR1 SGHAT and CDR2 FQDESV (reference sequence). CDR3 length equals 17 residues. With 1 base clipped from V and 1 base from J, the junction kept 9 bases outside the gene matches. CDR3 loop: CASSLGLASGRQETQYF. CDR3 sequence (DNA): TGTGCCAGCAGCTTAGGTCTGGCTAGCGGTCGCCAAGAGACCCAGTACTTC.